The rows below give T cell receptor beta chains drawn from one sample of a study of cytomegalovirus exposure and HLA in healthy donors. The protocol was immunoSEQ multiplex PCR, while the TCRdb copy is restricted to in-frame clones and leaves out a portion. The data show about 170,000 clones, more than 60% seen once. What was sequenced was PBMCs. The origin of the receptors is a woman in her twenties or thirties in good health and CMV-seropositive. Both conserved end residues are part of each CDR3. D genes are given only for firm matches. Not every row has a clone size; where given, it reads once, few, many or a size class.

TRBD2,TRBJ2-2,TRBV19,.,CASSMPLAGNTGELFF,TGTGCCAGTAGTATGCCCCTAGCGGGAAACACCGGGGAGCTGTTTTTT
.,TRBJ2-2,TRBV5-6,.,CASSFLWGSGELFF,TGTGCCAGCAGCTTTTTGTGGGGCAGCGGGGAGCTGTTTTTT
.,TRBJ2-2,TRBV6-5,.,CASSQDRYTGELFF,TGTGCCAGCAGTCAAGACAGGTACACCGGGGAGCTGTTTTTT
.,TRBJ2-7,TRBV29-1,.,CSVVQGANEQYF,TGCAGCGTTGTACAGGGAGCGAACGAGCAGTACTTC
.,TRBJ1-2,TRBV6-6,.,CASRGPVEGYYGYTF,TGTGCCAGCAGGGGGCCGGTGGAGGGATACTATGGCTACACCTTC
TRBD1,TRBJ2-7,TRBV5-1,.,CAGSLVGRGPEQYF,TGCGCCGGCAGCTTGGTGGGCAGGGGGCCCGAGCAGTACTTC
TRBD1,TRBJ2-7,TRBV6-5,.,CASSYGTGFEQYF,TGTGCCAGCAGTTACGGGACAGGGTTCGAGCAGTACTTC
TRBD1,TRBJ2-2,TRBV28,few,CASSLDRGNTGELFF,TGTGCCAGCAGTCTGGACAGGGGAAACACCGGGGAGCTGTTTTTT
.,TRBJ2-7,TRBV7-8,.,CASSLGLVGTYEQYF,TGTGCCAGCAGCTTAGGACTAGTAGGGACCTACGAGCAGTACTTC
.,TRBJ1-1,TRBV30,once,CAWSSTVPGTEAFF,TGTGCCTGGAGTTCTACAGTGCCAGGGACTGAAGCTTTCTTT
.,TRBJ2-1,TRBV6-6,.,CASRDWSLGNEQFF,TGTGCCAGCAGGGACTGGAGCCTAGGCAATGAGCAGTTCTTC
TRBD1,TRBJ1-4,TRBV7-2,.,CASSLAQGAVEKLFF,TGTGCCAGCAGCTTAGCGCAGGGGGCGGTTGAAAAACTGTTTTTT
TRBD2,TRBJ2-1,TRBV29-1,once,CSVESVNLAGGNNEQFF,TGCAGCGTAGAATCTGTGAACCTAGCGGGAGGGAACAATGAGCAGTTCTTC
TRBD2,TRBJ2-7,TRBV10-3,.,CAITTSGRAYEQYF,TGTGCCATCACCACTAGCGGGAGGGCGTACGAGCAGTACTTC
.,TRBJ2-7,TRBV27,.,CASSFSGSYEQYF,TGTGCCAGCAGTTTTAGCGGCTCCTACGAGCAGTACTTC
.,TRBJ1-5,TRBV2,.,CASSEGQIRNQPQHF,TGTGCCAGCAGTGAAGGACAGATTCGCAATCAGCCCCAGCATTTT
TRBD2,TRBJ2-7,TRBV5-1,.,CASSKPEREFFEQYF,TGCGCCAGCAGCAAACCGGAGCGGGAGTTTTTCGAGCAGTACTTC
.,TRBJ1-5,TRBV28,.,CASESGLNQPQHF,TGTGCCAGCGAATCAGGGCTCAATCAGCCCCAGCATTTT
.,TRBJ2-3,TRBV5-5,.,CASSLARATNTDTQYF,TGTGCCAGCAGCTTGGCCAGGGCTACCAACACAGATACGCAGTATTTT
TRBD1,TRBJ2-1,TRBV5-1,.,CASSQEIQGAGEQFF,TGCGCCAGCAGCCAGGAAATACAGGGGGCTGGTGAGCAGTTCTTC
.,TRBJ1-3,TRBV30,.,CAWSVRLLNTIYF,TGTGCCTGGAGTGTACGACTGCTCAACACCATATATTTT
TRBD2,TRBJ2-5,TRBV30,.,CAWSRGGSGGETQYF,TGTGCCTGGAGTCGGGGGGGTTCGGGAGGCGAGACCCAGTACTTC
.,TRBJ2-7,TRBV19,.,CASSLQIGGGHEQYF,TGTGCCAGTAGTCTCCAGATTGGGGGAGGACACGAGCAGTACTTC
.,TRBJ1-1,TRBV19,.,CATAPRENTEAFF,TGTGCCACCGCCCCCCGGGAGAACACTGAAGCTTTCTTT
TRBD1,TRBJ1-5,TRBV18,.,CASSPPAGGGSNQPQHF,TGTGCCAGCTCACCACCCGCAGGGGGAGGAAGCAATCAGCCCCAGCATTTT
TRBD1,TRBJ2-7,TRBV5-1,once,CASSFGTGWVEQYF,TGCGCCAGCAGCTTTGGGACAGGGTGGGTCGAGCAGTACTTC
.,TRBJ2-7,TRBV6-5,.,CASSYSQEGVLEQYF,TGTGCCAGCAGTTACTCGCAAGAAGGGGTCCTCGAGCAGTACTTC
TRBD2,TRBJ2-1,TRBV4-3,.,CASSQEKLAGGTNEQFF,TGCGCCAGCAGCCAAGAAAAGTTAGCGGGAGGAACGAATGAGCAGTTCTTC
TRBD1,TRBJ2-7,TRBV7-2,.,CASSSYRGYEQYF,TGTGCCAGCAGCTCCTACAGGGGCTACGAGCAGTACTTC
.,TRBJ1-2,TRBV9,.,CASSPGTANYGYTF,TGTGCCAGCAGCCCCGGAACAGCTAACTATGGCTACACCTTC
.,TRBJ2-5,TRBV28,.,CASSFLQGGKETQYF,TGTGCCAGCAGTTTTCTACAGGGTGGAAAAGAGACCCAGTACTTC
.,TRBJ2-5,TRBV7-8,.,CASSPQETQYF,TGTGCCAGCAGCCCTCAAGAGACCCAGTACTTC
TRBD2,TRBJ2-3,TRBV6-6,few,CASTGLAGTTDTQYF,TGTGCCAGCACCGGACTAGCGGGAACCACAGATACGCAGTATTTT
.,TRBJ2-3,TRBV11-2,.,CASSLMLPGDTDTQYF,TGTGCCAGCAGCTTGATGCTGCCAGGGGACACAGATACGCAGTATTTT
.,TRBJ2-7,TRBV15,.,CATSSGEITEQYF,TGTGCCACCAGCAGCGGGGAGATAACCGAGCAGTACTTC
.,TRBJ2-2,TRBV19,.,CASSDGHRGGNTGELFF,TGTGCCAGTAGTGATGGGCACAGGGGAGGGAACACCGGGGAGCTGTTTTTT
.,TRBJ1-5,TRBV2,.,CASSAGYGQPQHF,TGTGCCAGCAGTGCAGGGTACGGTCAGCCCCAGCATTTT
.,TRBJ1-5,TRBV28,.,CASSTRRGSNQPQHF,TGTGCCAGCAGTACGCGTCGGGGTAGCAATCAGCCCCAGCATTTT
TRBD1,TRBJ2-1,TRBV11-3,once,CASSSGTGSLNEQFF,TGTGCCAGCAGCTCTGGGACAGGCAGTCTTAATGAGCAGTTCTTC
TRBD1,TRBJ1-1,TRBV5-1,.,CASSLETGANTEAFF,TGCGCCAGCAGCTTGGAAACAGGGGCGAACACTGAAGCTTTCTTT
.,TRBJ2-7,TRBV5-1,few,CASSPTGSYEQYF,TGCGCCAGCAGTCCTACCGGTTCCTACGAGCAGTACTTC
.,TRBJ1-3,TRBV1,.,CTSNPGLESLSGNTIYF,TGCACCAGCAACCCGGGACTAGAGTCTCTCTCTGGAAACACCATATATTTT
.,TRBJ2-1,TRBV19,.,CASRSLVLEQFF,TGTGCCAGTAGATCCTTAGTTCTTGAGCAGTTCTTC
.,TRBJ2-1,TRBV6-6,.,CASSYFGQGTYNEQFF,TGTGCCAGCAGTTACTTTGGGCAGGGGACCTACAATGAGCAGTTCTTC
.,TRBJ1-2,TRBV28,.,CASSSGAWYGYTF,TGTGCCAGCAGTTCGGGAGCTTGGTATGGCTACACCTTC
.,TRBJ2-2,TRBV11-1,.,CASSLVRGAGELFF,TGTGCCAGCAGCTTAGTAAGGGGCGCCGGGGAGCTGTTTTTT